These 9 T cell receptor beta chains were sequenced from one sample in a study of T cells in women clearing cervical HPV infection. Assay used: immunoSEQ multiplex PCR; TCRdb lists only in-frame clones, some missing. The sample holds over 15,000 clones. Sample: blood buffy coat. The receptor source for this set is a woman between 18 and 70 years old with a cervical HPV16 infection that either progressed to CIN3+ or cleared (not recorded which).

Comments on this clone: The read ends 3 residues shy of where the CDR3 ends; the end is completed using the germline J gene. The chain links TRBV5-1 to TRBJ2-7; 8 bases agree with TRBD1. Germline values: CDR1 SGHRS, CDR2 YFSETQ. V gave up 4 bases and J gave up 4 bases; unmatched junction bases: 10. The CDR3 extends over 15 amino acids. CDR3 DNA (partial): TGCGCCAGCAGCCCGGGACAGGTGTTGGGTTACGAG. Protein sequence: CASSPGQVLGYE. The entire CDR3 sequence reads CASSPGQVLGYEQYF.

About this clone itself: The CDR3 end lies 3 residues beyond the end of the read and is filled in from the germline J gene. The V call is TRBV2, the J call TRBJ1-5; TRBD1 matches at 8 bases. Germline V lookup: CDR1 SNHLY, CDR2 FYNNEI. V shed 5 bases, J shed 7 bases, and the junction held 7 bases outside the gene matches. The CDR3 consists of 14 residues. The sequenced part of the CDR3 DNA is TGTGCCAGCAGTACTCAGGGGGCTGGGCAGCCC. The encoded protein is CASSTQGAGQP. The complete CDR3 sequence is CASSTQGAGQPQHF.

Note on this clone: The read gets to within 3 residues of the CDR3 end, and the germline J gene fills in the rest. The rearrangement joins TRBV5-5 to TRBJ2-5; a weak D match, TRBD1 (6 bases). Looked up from germline, CDR1 is SGHKS and CDR2 is YYEKEE (reference sequence). The CDR3 sequence is 15 residues long. Trimming removed 3 bases from V and 5 bases from J, with 17 bases in between. This CDR3 reads CASSSPQGNGETQYF. The covered CDR3 bases are TGTGCCAGCAGCTCCCCACAGGGAAACGGGGAGACC.

Comments on this clone: Sequencing ends 3 residues short of the CDR3 end; the germline J gene provides the rest. The V and J genes are TRBV7-9 and TRBJ2-1; TRBD2 agrees at 13 bases. This CDR3 region has 15 residues. Germline V lookup: CDR1 SEHNR, CDR2 FQNEAQ (reference sequence). J was trimmed by 7 bases and V by 5 bases; bases with no gene match: 5. CDR3: CASSTGTSGENEQFF. The DNA read from the CDR3 is TGTGCCAGCAGCACTGGGACTAGCGGGGAGAATGAG.

Remarks on this clone: The read is 3 residues too short to cover the CDR3 end, so that end is filled in from the germline J gene. The chain uses TRBV19 and TRBJ1-1, with no clear D. The CDR3 has 12 amino acids. The germline V gene has CDR1 LNHDA and CDR2 SQIVND (reference sequence). The CDR3 sequence: CASSSTAVGAFF. Incomplete CDR3 DNA: TGTGCCAGTAGTTCCACAGCAGTAGGA. Drawing the rest from reference TRBV19 and TRBJ1-1, the complete variable domain is DGGITQSPKYLFRKEGQNVTLSCEQNLNHDAMYWYRQDPGQGLRLIYYSQIVNDFQKGDIAEGYSVSREKKESFPLTVTSAQKNPTAFYLCASSSTAVGAFFGQGTRLTVV.

Concerning this clone: The CDR3 end is not reached by the read, which stops 3 residues before it; the germline J gene fills it in. The chain couples TRBV5-1 to TRBJ1-3; no reliable D call. Germline values: CDR1 SGHRS, CDR2 YFSETQ. This CDR3 contains 17 residues. Trimming shortened V by 2 bases and J by 0 bases, and 15 bases separated the two germline ends. The CDR3 sequence: CASSLGGLTNSGNTIYF. The covered CDR3 bases are TGCGCCAGCAGCTTAGGCGGCCTTACCAACTCTGGAAACACC. The complete variable domain, with remaining parts taken from reference TRBV5-1 and TRBJ1-3, reads KAGVTQTPRYLIKTRGQQVTLSCSPISGHRSVSWYQQTPGQGLQFLFEYFSETQRNKGNFPGRFSGRQFSNSRSEMNVSTLELGDSALYLCASSLGGLTNSGNTIYFGEGSWLTVV.

Remarks on this clone: The read terminates 3 residues ahead of where the CDR3 ends, so the germline J gene completes it. This chain joins TRBV6-2 or TRBV6-3 and TRBJ2-1; TRBD1 is a possible D gene (6 bases). The CDR3 spans 15 residues. CDR1 MNHEY and CDR2 SVGEGT come from the germline V gene. The V end lost 5 bases, the J end lost 0 bases, and 11 bases lay between the germline ends. This CDR3 reads CASSLTGSSYNEQFF. CDR3 DNA, as far as it was read: TGTGCCAGCAGTCTTACAGGGAGCTCCTACAATGAG.

The CDR3 loop reads CSVSQTPGSNQPQHF. The sequenced part of the CDR3 DNA is TGCAGCGTTTCCCAAACGCCAGGGAGCAATCAGCCC. V usage is TRBV29-1 and J usage is TRBJ1-5; weak D call: TRBD1 (5 bases). Read coverage stops 3 residues before the CDR3 terminus; the germline J gene supplies the remainder. V lost 5 bases and J lost 1, with 15 bases in between. Germline V lookup: CDR1 SQVTM, CDR2 ANQGSEA. CDR3 length: 15 residues.

The part of the CDR3 DNA that was read is TGTGCCAGCAGTCCACAGGGGTACTATGGC. Its protein product is CASSPQGYYG. The whole CDR3 protein is CASSPQGYYGYTF. The genes are TRBV6-2 or TRBV6-3 and TRBJ1-2, with 7 nucleotides matching TRBD1. The read gets to within 3 residues of the CDR3 end, and the germline J gene fills in the rest. Per the germline V gene, CDR1 is MNHEY and CDR2 is SVGEGT. The J segment lost 3 bases and the V segment lost 5 bases, leaving 3 bases of the junction unmatched. CDR3 length: 13 amino acids.